A selection of T cell receptor beta chains follows, all from one sample in a study of T cells in localized non-small cell lung cancer. The method was immunoSEQ multiplex PCR; TCRdb's version includes in-frame clones alone and lacks a portion of them. The sample has approximately 89,000 clones, roughly 75% seen once. The sample in question was PBMCs, obtained before any cancer treatment. Receptors originate from a man between 35 and 75 years old with stage II squamous cell lung carcinoma. The CDR3 runs from the conserved cysteine through the conserved F or W.

cdr3_aa j_call v_call
CSVWAKGGYTF TRBJ1-2 TRBV29-1
CASRRGVVETQYF TRBJ2-5 TRBV25-1
CASSLEDSLNEQFF TRBJ2-1 TRBV7-6
CASSLGAGYNSPLHF TRBJ1-6 TRBV7-9
CASSEVWSGGGNEQFF TRBJ2-1 TRBV6-1
CAISELAGGTDTQYF TRBJ2-3 TRBV10-3
CASSTAGTTYNEQFF TRBJ2-1 TRBV11-2
CASSLGGTAAGANVLTF TRBJ2-6 TRBV5-1
CASNDHHVSPLHF TRBJ1-6 TRBV6-5
CATSRENYEQYF TRBJ2-7 TRBV15
CASSSTKANTQYF TRBJ2-3 TRBV7-3
CARAHRKSGGLANTGELFF TRBJ2-2 TRBV12-5
CASSLEAGEVGELFF TRBJ2-2 TRBV18
CAIRLGGVDTQYF TRBJ2-3 TRBV10-3
CASRLQGAQNSPLHF TRBJ1-6 TRBV28
CASSLEEGARYEQYF TRBJ2-7 TRBV5-1
CASSKRLYGYTF TRBJ1-2 TRBV6-1
CASSFRKFVQRSTNEKLFF TRBJ1-4 TRBV28
CASSGQGGGNSPLHF TRBJ1-6 TRBV4-1
CASSQTQTTGNTIYF TRBJ1-3 TRBV23-1
CASSSGQGFYEQYF TRBJ2-7 TRBV7-2
CAGGTSYEQYF TRBJ2-7 TRBV2
CASSLQGPYGYTF TRBJ1-2 TRBV28
CASSYAAGFEQYF TRBJ2-7 TRBV6-5
CASSQGQVSIETQYF TRBJ2-5 TRBV14
CASSLHGEGEQFF TRBJ2-1 TRBV7-9
CASSPLGGDRSNQPQHF TRBJ1-5 TRBV18
CAWSPLSGGGETQYF TRBJ2-5 TRBV30
CASRTSGSGTQYF TRBJ2-3 TRBV27
CASTLGGGLYGYTF TRBJ1-2 TRBV7-9
CASSLRDNYEQYF NA TRBV28
CASSEYKGTEAFF TRBJ1-1 TRBV6-1
CASSYDRENTEAFF TRBJ1-1 TRBV6-5
CASSYSPNSNQPQHF TRBJ1-5 TRBV6-6
CASSLDSWREGQNEQFF TRBJ2-1 TRBV27
CATRNSYNEQFF TRBJ2-1 TRBV15
CASSLAGVSNQPQHF TRBJ1-5 TRBV28
CASSPGKGQETQYF TRBJ2-5 TRBV7-2
CASSPERSGANVLTF TRBJ2-6 TRBV18
CAWSVRTSGYEQYF TRBJ2-7 TRBV30
CASSFSGRIEQYF TRBJ2-7 TRBV11-2
CASSLWSGTLNNEQFF TRBJ2-1 TRBV5-1
CASSPPGQGLHF TRBJ1-6 TRBV27
CASSPGSGDEKLFF TRBJ1-4 TRBV5-1
CASSDLSLRGTF TRBJ1-2 TRBV6-1
CASSRTGGNTEAFF TRBJ1-1 TRBV19
CASSPLGGNEKLFF TRBJ1-4 TRBV5-1
CASSTGAYEQYF TRBJ2-7 TRBV28
CASSLEQGSYEQYF TRBJ2-7 TRBV5-1
CASSFRQSSYEQYF TRBJ2-7 TRBV7-2
CASSSDRAEQYF TRBJ2-7 TRBV27
CASSALERGAYEQFF TRBJ2-1 TRBV9
CAISTVLNEKLFF TRBJ1-4 TRBV10-3
CSVAHRVTDTQYF TRBJ2-3 TRBV29-1
CASSPKLVDTQYF TRBJ2-3 TRBV4-1
CASSRGTSGTYEQYF TRBJ2-7 TRBV6-1
CASSQTGAEAFF TRBJ1-1 TRBV4-3